Shown below are 30 T cell receptor beta chains from a single sample sequenced in a study of long-term antiretroviral therapy in people with HIV (dated by TCRdb to between 2021 and 2024). The immunoSEQ hsTCRB v3.0 assay was used at survey level resolution for TRB variable region sequencing. This is the immuneACCESS table as TCRdb keeps it, with only in-frame sequences that have V and J called. A part of the clones is gone; compared with another copy, unresolved V genes explain less than half, and the rest is unexplained. Present in this sample are around 15,000 clones, 80% to 90% of which were seen just once. The ten most abundant clones make up around 4.9% of the sample. This material consisted of unsorted PBMCs, taken 0.5 years after starting antiretroviral therapy. The receptors were sampled from a middle-aged woman with HIV.

The chain uses TRBV18 and TRBJ2-5, with 10 bases lining up with TRBD2. The V gene's germline CDR1 is KGHSH and CDR2 LQKENI. V dropped 2 bases and J dropped 3; count of bases not matched to a gene: 0. The CDR3 length is 14 residues. CDR3 amino acids: CASSPTSGEETQYF. As DNA, the CDR3 is TGTGCCAGCTCACCAACTAGCGGGGAAGAGACCCAGTACTTC.

The chain is built from TRBV4-3 and TRBJ2-1, with D maybe TRBD1 (5 bases). Germline V CDR1 and CDR2: LGHNA, YSLEER. V lost 0 bases and J lost 3, with 9 bases in between. This CDR3 region has 15 residues. CDR3 sequence reads: CASSQDMTDYNEQFF. The CDR3 DNA sequence: TGCGCCAGCAGCCAAGATATGACAGACTACAATGAGCAGTTCTTC.

This chain connects TRBV28 to TRBJ2-2; D is ambiguous. The length of the CDR3 is 17 residues. CDR1 and CDR2 from the germline V gene are MDHEN and SYDVKM. Trimming removed 4 bases at V and 3 bases at J, with 18 bases between. CDR3: CASSYPGLGNYTGELFF. Here the CDR3 DNA reads TGTGCCAGCAGTTACCCGGGCCTAGGGAACTACACCGGGGAGCTGTTTTTT.

This clone was seen a few times. The chain links TRBV4-1 to TRBJ2-7; TRBD1 or TRBD2 may be the D gene (5 bases each). Trimming pared 2 bases from V and 2 bases from J, leaving 16 bases between. This CDR3 comprises 16 residues. Per germline, CDR1 MGHRA and CDR2 YSYEKL. CDR3 nucleotides: TGCGCCAGCAGCCAAAGGGCGGCCGGGGCGCCCTACGAGCAGTACTTC. Its protein is CASSQRAAGAPYEQYF.

The J gene is TRBJ1-1, the V gene TRBV5-6; 7 bases align to TRBD1. This CDR3 is built from 14 residues. The V segment lost 4 bases and the J segment 1 base; nucleotides outside the gene matches: 4. Germline CDR1 reads SGHDT; CDR2 reads YYEEEE. Written as DNA, the CDR3 is TGTGCCAGCAGCCAGGGGACAGCGAACACTGAAGCTTTCTTT. Amino acids: CASSQGTANTEAFF.

This clone was detected only a few times. This chain connects TRBV28 to TRBJ1-5; possible D gene TRBD1, 5 bases. V lost 6 bases, J lost 3 bases, and 12 bases lay in between. In germline, CDR1 is MDHEN, CDR2 SYDVKM. The CDR3 contains 14 residues. In nucleotides, the CDR3 is TGTGCCAGCAGGCCAACAGGAATCAATCAGCCCCAGCATTTT. Its translation: CASRPTGINQPQHF.

The chain couples TRBV5-1 to TRBJ2-3, with TRBD2 identical over 7 bases. Germline CDR1 reads SGHRS; CDR2 reads YFSETQ. The CDR3 is 16 amino acids. Germline trimming cut 1 base from V and 0 bases from J; bases unmatched to any gene: 5. CDR3 sequence reads: CASSLPSGASTDTQYF. CDR3 DNA sequence: TGCGCCAGCAGCTTGCCTAGCGGAGCTAGCACAGATACGCAGTATTTT.

The chain carries TRBV30 and TRBJ2-1; 9 nucleotides agree with TRBD2. The CDR3 runs to 14 residues. J was trimmed by 6 bases and V by 2 bases; bases with no gene match: 5. Germline V gene data show CDR1 as GTSNPN and CDR2 as SVGIG (reference sequence). The CDR3 DNA reads TGTGCCTGGAGTTCTGCGGGAGGGTCCAATGAGCAGTTCTTC. Translating it yields CAWSSAGGSNEQFF.

The genes are TRBV6-1 and TRBJ2-1; D possibly matches TRBD1 or TRBD2 (6 bases each). CDR1 and CDR2 (germline): MNHNS, SASEGT. V was pared by 10 bases and J by 12 bases, with 16 bases between. The CDR3 is made up of 11 amino acids. CDR3 loop: CATEGGLTQFF. The CDR3 bases are TGTGCCACAGAGGGGGGCCTGACGCAGTTCTTC.

Written as DNA, the CDR3 is TGTGCCAGCAGACCCGACAGCGTCAATGAAAAACTGTTTTTT. It codes for CASRPDSVNEKLFF. The rearrangement joins TRBV5-4 to TRBJ1-4, with D tentatively TRBD1 (5 bases). The CDR3 extends over 14 amino acids. V lost 5 bases, J lost 5 bases, and 13 bases lay in between. Germline CDR1 SGHNT, CDR2 YYREEE (reference sequence).

The chain recombines TRBV19 with TRBJ1-1; D possibly corresponds to TRBD1 (5 bases). Per the germline V gene, CDR1 is LNHDA and CDR2 is SQIVND (reference sequence). The CDR3 contains 17 residues. Trimming removed 5 bases at V and 1 base at J, with 20 bases between. CDR3 nucleotide sequence: TGTGCCAGTAGTGGTTTCGACATTAGGGGTTGGAACACTGAAGCTTTCTTT. It translates to CASSGFDIRGWNTEAFF.

The chain recombines TRBV11-1 with TRBJ2-5; D gene uncertain. The CDR3 contains 13 residues. Germline CDR1 SGHAT, CDR2 FQDESV (reference sequence). Between the trimmed V and J ends, which lost 0 bases and 3 bases, there was a span of 5 bases. The CDR3 spells CASSLAGKETQYF. DNA of the CDR3: TGTGCCAGCAGCTTAGCAGGAAAAGAGACCCAGTACTTC.

The J gene is TRBJ2-3, the V gene TRBV27, with D uncertain. CDR1 is MNHEY and CDR2 is SMNVEV in the germline V gene (reference sequence). V was shortened by 0 bases and J by 4 bases, with 11 bases between the two germline ends. CDR3 size: 15 residues. In DNA, the CDR3 is TGTGCCAGCAGTTTATCGTCGCCAGTCTCAGATACGCAGTATTTT. Its translation: CASSLSSPVSDTQYF.

The sample holds one count of this clone. The chain couples TRBV7-2 to TRBJ1-5; maybe TRBD1 (6 bases). V lost 5 bases to trimming and J lost 7 bases, with 18 bases between them. CDR1 and CDR2 from the germline V gene are SGHTA and FQGNSA. This CDR3 has 15 residues. CDR3 bases: TGTGCCAGCAGCCCCGTGAGGGGGGCCGGCCAGCCCCAGCATTTT. This encodes CASSPVRGAGQPQHF.

This rearrangement joins TRBV27 to TRBJ2-1; 9 nucleotides match TRBD2. The V gene's germline CDR1 is MNHEY and CDR2 SMNVEV (reference sequence). This CDR3 has 17 amino acids. J gave up 4 bases and V 5 bases, and 12 bases lay outside the gene matches. The CDR3 region has the DNA TGTGCCAGCAGTCCCACCTCCGGACTAGCGCTGTACAATGAGCAGTTCTTC. It is translated as CASSPTSGLALYNEQFF.

The rearrangement links TRBV18 to TRBJ2-7; the match to TRBD1 covers 9 bases. Unmatched junction bases numbered 6, after V lost 6 bases and J lost 0 bases. This CDR3 region has 15 residues. Germline assignment: CDR1 KGHSH and CDR2 LQKENI. This CDR3 is CASSDRGTISYEQYF. CDR3 coding DNA: TGTGCCAGCTCGGACAGGGGAACCATCTCCTACGAGCAGTACTTC.

The CDR3 bases are TGTGCCAGCAGCCCTCCGGGACTAGCGGACAATGAGCAGTTCTTC. It yields the protein CASSPPGLADNEQFF. J is TRBJ2-1 and V is TRBV5-4, with 11 bases identical to TRBD2. CDR1 and CDR2 from the germline V gene are SGHNT and YYREEE (reference sequence). The CDR3 has 15 residues. V was clipped by 4 bases and J by 5 bases; unmatched bases: 5. The full variable domain, with the rest looked up from reference TRBV5-4 and TRBJ2-1, is ETGVTQSPTHLIKTRGQQVTLRCSSQSGHNTVSWYQQALGQGPQFIFQYYREEENGRGNFPPRFSGLQFPNYSSELNVNALELDDSALYLCASSPPGLADNEQFFGPGTRLTVL.

V is TRBV11-3 and J is TRBJ1-1; D uncertain. Trimming shortened V by 5 bases and J by 5 bases, and 12 bases separated the two germline ends. Germline assignment: CDR1 SGHNT and CDR2 YENEEA. The CDR3 runs to 13 residues. The CDR3 DNA reads as TGTGCCAGCAGCCTCGACGGCGGGACTGAAGCTTTCTTT. This gives the protein CASSLDGGTEAFF.

The chain uses TRBV5-1 and TRBJ1-1; D gene unclear. Germline-derived CDR1 and CDR2 are SGHRS and YFSETQ. Trimming removed 0 bases from V and 3 bases from J, with 9 bases in between. The length of the CDR3 is 14 residues. Here the CDR3 reads CASSLDPRDTEAFF. For the CDR3, the DNA is TGCGCCAGCAGCTTGGACCCGAGAGACACTGAAGCTTTCTTT.

This clone occurred a few times. This chain joins TRBV7-9 and TRBJ2-7; 7 nucleotides agree with TRBD1. CDR1 SEHNR and CDR2 FQNEAQ come from the germline V gene (reference sequence). Trimming cost V 4 bases and J 2 bases; bases outside gene matches: 2. The CDR3 is 13 amino acids. The CDR3: CASSSTGPYEQYF. The CDR3 DNA reads TGTGCCAGCAGCTCGACAGGGCCCTACGAGCAGTACTTC. Using reference TRBV7-9 and TRBJ2-7 for the parts outside the CDR3, the full variable domain is DTGVSQNPRHKITKRGQNVTFRCDPISEHNRLYWYRQTLGQGPEFLTYFQNEAQLEKSRLLSDRFSAERPKGSFSTLEIQRTEQGDSAMYLCASSSTGPYEQYFGPGTRLTVT.

CDR3 in amino acids: CASSTRTENTEAFF. CDR3 nucleotides: TGTGCCAGCAGCACCCGGACGGAGAACACTGAAGCTTTCTTT. The V gene is TRBV11-2, the J gene TRBJ1-1; D is uncertain. This CDR3 spans 14 amino acids. Between the trimmed V and J ends, which lost 5 bases and 1 base, there was a span of 11 bases. Looked up from germline, CDR1 is SGHAT and CDR2 is FQNNGV.

This sequence joins TRBV4-1 and TRBJ2-3; 7 bases fit TRBD1. The length of the CDR3 is 17 residues. Unmatched junction bases numbered 17, after V lost 6 bases and J lost 5 bases. Germline CDR1 and CDR2: MGHRA and YSYEKL. The CDR3: CASSPGADRYFQDTQYF. The CDR3 DNA follows: TGCGCCAGCAGTCCTGGCGCGGACAGGTACTTTCAAGATACGCAGTATTTT.

This clone was seen only a few times. The rearrangement joins TRBV4-1 to TRBJ2-7; 9 nucleotides agree with TRBD1. Germline assignment: CDR1 MGHRA and CDR2 YSYEKL. V lost 1 base and J lost 5; bases outside the gene matches: 9. The length of the CDR3 is 16 residues. As DNA, the CDR3 is TGCGCCAGCAGCCAAGGTCCCAGGACAGGGGAAAACGAGCAGTACTTC. Translating it yields CASSQGPRTGENEQYF.

The rearrangement uses TRBV2 and TRBJ2-2, with 11 positions matching TRBD2. CDR3 length equals 15 residues. V lost 5 bases, J lost 4 bases, and 3 bases stayed unmatched. In germline, CDR1 is SNHLY, CDR2 FYNNEI. The CDR3 DNA sequence: TGTGCCAGCAGTCCCCTAGCGGGAGGCACCGGGGAGCTGTTTTTT. This encodes CASSPLAGGTGELFF. Complete variable domain (other parts from reference TRBV2 and TRBJ2-2): EPEVTQTPSHQVTQMGQEVILRCVPISNHLYFYWYRQILGQKVEFLVSFYNNEISEKSEIFDDQFSVERPDGSNFTLKIRSTKLEDSAMYFCASSPLAGGTGELFFGEGSRLTVL.

This chain joins TRBV5-1 and TRBJ2-3, with 11 nucleotides matching TRBD2. V lost 0 bases and J lost 4; bases outside the gene matches: 4. There are 16 residues in the CDR3. Looked up from germline, CDR1 is SGHRS and CDR2 is YFSETQ. CDR3 bases: TGCGCCAGCAGCTTGGGTACTAGCGGGAGCGCAGATACGCAGTATTTT. Translated, it gives CASSLGTSGSADTQYF. The variable domain in full, with the rest retrieved from reference TRBV5-1 and TRBJ2-3, is KAGVTQTPRYLIKTRGQQVTLSCSPISGHRSVSWYQQTPGQGLQFLFEYFSETQRNKGNFPGRFSGRQFSNSRSEMNVSTLELGDSALYLCASSLGTSGSADTQYFGPGTRLTVL.

The CDR3 protein is CASSFNGLVYEQYF. Here the CDR3 DNA reads TGTGCCAGCAGTTTTAATGGACTAGTCTACGAGCAGTACTTC. V is TRBV27 and J is TRBJ2-7; 7 bases are shared with TRBD2. With V trimmed by 3 bases and J by 3 bases, 5 bases remained unmatched. This CDR3 has 14 amino acids. Germline-derived CDR1 and CDR2 are MNHEY and SMNVEV (reference sequence).

CDR3 region: CASSRGGGTSNEQFF. The DNA of the CDR3 is TGTGCCAGCAGCCGTGGGGGCGGGACTAGCAATGAGCAGTTCTTC. The chain is built from TRBV5-6 and TRBJ2-1, with TRBD2 matching 8 bases. V lost 4 bases and J lost 6; bases outside the gene matches: 9. There are 15 residues in the CDR3. Germline CDR1 and CDR2: SGHDT and YYEEEE.

The chain carries TRBV4-1 and TRBJ2-1, with D perhaps matching TRBD2 (7 bases). The length of the CDR3 is 16 residues. V gave up 3 bases and J gave up 5 bases, with 17 bases separating them. From germline, CDR1 is MGHRA and CDR2 YSYEKL. The chain's CDR3 is CASSHLGGRAHNEQFF. In DNA, the CDR3 is TGCGCCAGCAGCCACCTAGGGGGGAGGGCCCACAATGAGCAGTTCTTC.

This clone was seen a single time. The chain has TRBV5-4 and TRBJ2-5; D could derive from TRBD1 or TRBD2 (6 bases each). The germline CDR1 and CDR2 sequences are SGHNT and YYREEE (reference sequence). With 4 bases removed from V and 5 bases from J, the gap between germline ends came to 12 bases. This CDR3 has 13 residues. CDR3 nucleotide sequence: TGTGCCAGCAGCATTAAAGGGGGGGAGACCCAGTACTTC. The encoded protein is CASSIKGGETQYF.

The rearrangement joins TRBV10-3 to TRBJ2-7; D possibly matches TRBD1 or TRBD2 (5 bases each). Germline CDR1 ENHRY, CDR2 SYGVKD. The CDR3 is made up of 14 amino acids. Trimming pared 5 bases from V and 0 bases from J, leaving 11 bases between. In DNA form, the CDR3 reads TGTGCCATCAGTCAAACGGGGCACTCCTACGAGCAGTACTTC. Encoded protein: CAISQTGHSYEQYF.